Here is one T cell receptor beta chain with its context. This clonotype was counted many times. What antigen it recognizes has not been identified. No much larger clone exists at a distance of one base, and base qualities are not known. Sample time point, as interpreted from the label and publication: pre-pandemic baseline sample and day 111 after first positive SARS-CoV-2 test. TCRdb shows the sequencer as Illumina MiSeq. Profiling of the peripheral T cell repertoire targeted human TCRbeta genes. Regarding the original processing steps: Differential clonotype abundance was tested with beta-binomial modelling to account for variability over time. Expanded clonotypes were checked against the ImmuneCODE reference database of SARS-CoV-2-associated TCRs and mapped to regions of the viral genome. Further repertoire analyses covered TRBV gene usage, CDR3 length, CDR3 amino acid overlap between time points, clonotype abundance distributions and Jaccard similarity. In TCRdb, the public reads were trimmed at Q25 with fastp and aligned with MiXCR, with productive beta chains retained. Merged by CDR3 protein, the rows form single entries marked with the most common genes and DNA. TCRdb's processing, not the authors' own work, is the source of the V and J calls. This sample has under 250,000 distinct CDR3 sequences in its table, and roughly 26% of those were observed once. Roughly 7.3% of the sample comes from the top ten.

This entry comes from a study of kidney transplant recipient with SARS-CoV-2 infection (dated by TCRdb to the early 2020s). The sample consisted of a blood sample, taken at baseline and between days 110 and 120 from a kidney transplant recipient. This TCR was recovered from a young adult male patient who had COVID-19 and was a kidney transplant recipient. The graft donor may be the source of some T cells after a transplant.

In nucleotides, the sequence is TGTGCCAGCAGCTTAGGGAACAGACTAGTTGATGAGCAGTACTTC. It translates to CASSLGNRLVDEQYF. The sequence joins TRBV7-9 to TRBJ2-7, and TRBD2 may be the D gene, going by 6 matching bases. Trimming removed 1 base from V and 7 bases from J, leaving 17 bases between the germline ends. The CDR1 and CDR2 encoded by the germline V gene (reference sequence) are SEHNR and FQNEAQ. From cysteine to phenylalanine, the CDR3 is 15 amino acids long. This entry keeps only the CDR3 DNA: 45 bases, framed from base 1.